The 26 T cell receptor beta chains below were found in one sample sequenced in a study of blood T cell repertoires in COVID-19. Using immunoSEQ multiplex PCR, the repertoire was profiled, and TCRdb retains in-frame clones only, with some absent. The sample has about half a million clones, 80% to 90% seen once; the top ten hold 0.9%. The sample comprised peripheral blood. The receptors derive from a man aged 18 to 29 with COVID-19, enrolled during active disease.

This chain's CDR3 is CASSEWPTGGYNSPLHF. In nucleotides, the CDR3 is TGTGCCAGCAGTGAATGGCCGACAGGGGGCTATAATTCACCCCTCCACTTT. The J gene is TRBJ1-6, the V gene TRBV2, with 9 bases identical to TRBD1. The germline V gene has CDR1 SNHLY and CDR2 FYNNEI. J was trimmed by 3 bases and V by 2 bases; bases with no gene match: 5. The CDR3 length is 17 residues.

As regards this clone: This sample also contains other DNA sequences that code for the same CDR3. The chain joins TRBV2 to TRBJ2-3, with 10 positions matching TRBD2. V was pared by 7 bases and J by 1 base, with 5 bases of the junction left unmatched. This CDR3 is 15 amino acids long. CDR1 and CDR2 (germline): SNHLY, FYNNEI. The CDR3 protein is CASTLGLAGTDTQYF. CDR3 sequence (DNA): TGTGCCAGCACCCTTGGACTAGCGGGCACAGATACGCAGTATTTT. Together with reference TRBV2 and TRBJ2-3, the CDR3 gives the full variable domain: EPEVTQTPSHQVTQMGQEVILRCVPISNHLYFYWYRQILGQKVEFLVSFYNNEISEKSEIFDDQFSVERPDGSNFTLKIRSTKLEDSAMYFCASTLGLAGTDTQYFGPGTRLTVL.

The table lists this clone with a few counts. This rearrangement joins TRBV27 to TRBJ1-6, with a tentative D call TRBD1 (6 bases). Germline loops: CDR1 MNHEY, CDR2 SMNVEV (reference sequence). V lost 2 bases and J 1 base, leaving 12 bases between the germline ends. This CDR3 has 17 amino acids. In DNA, the CDR3 is TGTGCCAGCAGTTTAGACAGGTCCCCTTCCTATAATTCACCCCTCCACTTT. It is translated as CASSLDRSPSYNSPLHF.

This clone was seen once. This chain uses TRBV29-1 with TRBJ2-7, with 9 bases matching TRBD1. Germline V gene lookup returns CDR1 SQVTM and CDR2 ANQGSEA. J was trimmed by 8 bases and V by 4 bases; bases with no gene match: 12. The CDR3 loop spans 14 amino acids. The CDR3 loop is CSVALGTGYSQQYF. For the CDR3, the DNA is TGCAGCGTTGCCCTTGGGACAGGGTACTCTCAGCAGTACTTC.

In this sample, this clone turned up a few times. This chain links TRBV4-1 with TRBJ2-7; 11 bases are a match to TRBD2. CDR3 length: 15 residues. J gave up 4 bases and V 6 bases, and 8 bases lay outside the gene matches. Germline V lookup: CDR1 MGHRA, CDR2 YSYEKL. The CDR3 DNA reads as TGCGCCAGCAGTCACGGGACTAGCGGCCGATACGAGCAGTACTTC. It is translated as CASSHGTSGRYEQYF.

This chain links TRBV4-2 with TRBJ2-7; a weak D match, TRBD2 (6 bases). The length of the CDR3 is 13 residues. Germline V gene data show CDR1 as LGHNA and CDR2 as YNFKEQ. V lost 1 base and J 5 bases, leaving 9 bases between the germline ends. The CDR3 here is CASSQGGGDEQYF. Written as DNA, the CDR3 is TGTGCCAGCAGCCAAGGGGGCGGGGACGAGCAGTACTTC.

The chain links TRBV4-2 to TRBJ2-5; TRBD2 matches 10 bases. Looked up from germline, CDR1 is LGHNA and CDR2 is YNFKEQ. The trim removed 2 bases at V and 5 bases at J, leaving 2 bases unmatched. This CDR3 spans 14 amino acids. CDR3 sequence (DNA): TGTGCCAGCAGCCAATCAGCGGGGGGGGAGACCCAGTACTTC. This codes for CASSQSAGGETQYF.

Remarks on this clone: The same CDR3 is also encoded by other DNA sequences in this sample. The V and J genes are TRBV6-5 and TRBJ1-2; TRBD1 agrees at 10 bases. Germline CDR1 is MNHEY and CDR2 is SVGAGI. The CDR3 extends over 13 amino acids. J was trimmed by 4 bases and V by 6 bases; bases with no gene match: 2. CDR3 protein: CASSRDRGYGYTF. The CDR3 DNA reads TGTGCCAGCAGCCGGGACAGGGGCTATGGCTACACCTTC.

The chain couples TRBV2 to TRBJ2-2; 12 nucleotides line up with TRBD2. Per germline, CDR1 SNHLY and CDR2 FYNNEI. The CDR3 has 16 residues. Germline trimming cut 7 bases from V and 5 bases from J; bases unmatched to any gene: 8. CDR3 sequence reads: CASKMGLAGLTGELFF. The DNA for the CDR3 is TGTGCCAGCAAAATGGGACTAGCGGGTCTGACCGGGGAGCTGTTTTTT.

This chain connects TRBV18 to TRBJ2-3, with 14 bases aligning to TRBD2. Germline CDR1 is KGHSH and CDR2 is LQKENI. The CDR3 covers 15 residues. J lost 5 bases, V lost 3 bases, and 1 base had no gene match. CDR3 sequence: CASSPGLAGVDTQYF. Written as DNA, the CDR3 is TGTGCCAGCTCACCGGGACTAGCGGGAGTAGATACGCAGTATTTT.

The rearrangement joins TRBV30 to TRBJ1-3; TRBD1 matches at 10 bases. The CDR3 sequence is 17 residues long. V dropped 1 base and J dropped 4; count of bases not matched to a gene: 10. From germline, CDR1 is GTSNPN and CDR2 SVGIG (reference sequence). The DNA of the CDR3 is TGTGCCTGGAGTGAAACCCCGGGACAGGGGATCGGAAACACCATATATTTT. Its protein product is CAWSETPGQGIGNTIYF.

The gene calls are TRBV19 and TRBJ2-1; 13 positions match TRBD2. The trim removed 5 bases at V and 0 bases at J, leaving 10 bases unmatched. CDR1 and CDR2 (germline): LNHDA, SQIVND (reference sequence). This CDR3 is 19 amino acids long. In DNA, the CDR3 is TGTGCCAGTAGTTGGACTAGCGGGAGACAATTAAGCTCCTACAATGAGCAGTTCTTC. Translation gives CASSWTSGRQLSSYNEQFF.

The rearrangement uses TRBV2 and TRBJ1-3; 9 bases are a match to TRBD1. Germline V gene sequence: CDR1 SNHLY, CDR2 FYNNEI. Trimming at V came to 1 base and at J to 2 bases, leaving 0 bases not matched to a gene. This CDR3 contains 15 residues. CDR3 protein: CASSEDRGPGNTIYF. The DNA of the CDR3 is TGTGCCAGCAGTGAAGACAGGGGGCCTGGAAACACCATATATTTT.

The genes are TRBV19 and TRBJ2-7; 11 nucleotides line up with TRBD1. The trim removed 8 bases at V and 3 bases at J, leaving 9 bases unmatched. The CDR3 loop spans 15 amino acids. CDR1 LNHDA and CDR2 SQIVND come from the germline V gene (reference sequence). The CDR3 bases are TGTGCCAGTGCCCTGGGGGGGACAGGGGGCTACGAGCAGTACTTC. This translates into CASALGGTGGYEQYF.

The chain has TRBV19 and TRBJ1-5; no clear D gene. CDR1 LNHDA and CDR2 SQIVND come from the germline V gene (reference sequence). Trimming left V 7 bases short and J 2 bases short, with 18 bases between. The CDR3 loop spans 16 amino acids. CDR3 in DNA: TGTGCCAGTAAAATGGAGGGAGGAGTGGGCAATCAGCCCCAGCATTTT. Protein: CASKMEGGVGNQPQHF.

The J gene is TRBJ1-4, the V gene TRBV2; D is unresolved. CDR3 length equals 13 residues. CDR1 and CDR2 from the germline V gene are SNHLY and FYNNEI. V was pared by 5 bases and J by 8 bases, with 12 bases between. The CDR3 protein is CASSYRIGEKLFF. The CDR3, as DNA: TGTGCCAGCAGTTACCGGATCGGGGAAAAACTGTTTTTT. Complete variable domain (other parts from reference TRBV2 and TRBJ1-4): EPEVTQTPSHQVTQMGQEVILRCVPISNHLYFYWYRQILGQKVEFLVSFYNNEISEKSEIFDDQFSVERPDGSNFTLKIRSTKLEDSAMYFCASSYRIGEKLFFGSGTQLSVL.

The CDR3 loop is CSASPGSDTQYF. The CDR3 nucleotides read TGCAGTGCTAGTCCAGGGTCAGATACGCAGTATTTT. The rearrangement links TRBV20-1 to TRBJ2-3, with D maybe TRBD1 (5 bases). Germline CDR1 and CDR2: DFQATT and SNEGSKA (reference sequence). Trimming took off 3 bases at V and 4 bases at J, with 8 bases between the two ends. CDR3 length equals 12 residues.

V and J are TRBV19 and TRBJ1-2; 7 bases agree with TRBD1. This CDR3 region has 13 residues. Trimming at V came to 5 bases and at J to 5 bases, leaving 5 bases not matched to a gene. Germline V gene lookup returns CDR1 LNHDA and CDR2 SQIVND (reference sequence). CDR3 sequence reads: CASSARQGYGYTF. The DNA of the CDR3 is TGTGCCAGTAGTGCCAGACAGGGTTATGGCTACACCTTC. Drawing the rest from reference TRBV19 and TRBJ1-2, the complete variable domain is DGGITQSPKYLFRKEGQNVTLSCEQNLNHDAMYWYRQDPGQGLRLIYYSQIVNDFQKGDIAEGYSVSREKKESFPLTVTSAQKNPTAFYLCASSARQGYGYTFGSGTRLTVV.

The chain recombines TRBV6-2 or TRBV6-3 with TRBJ2-3; the match to TRBD2 covers 8 bases. Trimming took 2 bases from V and 3 from J; bases not matched to a gene: 13. CDR1 is MNHEY, CDR2 SVGEGT, per germline. This CDR3 contains 18 residues. The CDR3 is CASSYSVHGRARTDTQYF. The CDR3 bases are TGTGCCAGCAGTTACAGTGTTCACGGGAGGGCCCGGACAGATACGCAGTATTTT.

V and J are TRBV24-1 and TRBJ2-3; D may be TRBD2 (6 bases). The CDR3 covers 15 residues. V shed 1 base and J shed 3 bases, with 10 bases lying between them. CDR1 is KGHDR, CDR2 SFDVKD, per germline. This CDR3 is CATSDFGSGTDTQYF. The CDR3 DNA reads TGTGCCACCAGTGATTTTGGGAGCGGGACAGATACGCAGTATTTT.

The chain links TRBV7-5 to TRBJ1-5; the table's D call, TRBD1, was not checked against the DNA. TRBV7-5 is deemed a pseudogene. The CDR3 has 13 residues. As DNA, the CDR3 is TGTGTCAGAAGCTGGGACAGGGGGTTAGGTGGGCATTTT. Translating gives CVRSWDRGLGGHF.

The chain has TRBV11-2 and TRBJ2-1; D unresolved. Trimming pared 5 bases from V and 8 bases from J, leaving 13 bases between. The CDR3 has 13 amino acids. Germline V gene data show CDR1 as SGHAT and CDR2 as FQNNGV. The DNA for the CDR3 is TGTGCCAGCAGCCCCGCCAACGGGTATGAGCAGTTCTTC. This sequence encodes CASSPANGYEQFF.

The chain combines TRBV7-9 with TRBJ1-3; no clear D gene. V was cut by 5 bases and J by 0 bases, with 11 bases left in between. The CDR3 consists of 15 residues. The germline V gene has CDR1 SEHNR and CDR2 FQNEAQ (reference sequence). The CDR3 bases are TGTGCCAGCAGCCTACGGGTGAGCTCTGGAAACACCATATATTTT. As protein: CASSLRVSSGNTIYF.

The J gene is TRBJ2-1, the V gene TRBV11-3; D possibly corresponds to TRBD1 (5 bases). This CDR3 is built from 16 residues. CDR1 SGHNT and CDR2 YENEEA come from the germline V gene. Trimming pared 5 bases from V and 5 bases from J, leaving 19 bases between. CDR3 amino acids: CASSRVPRDTNNEQFF. In nucleotides, the CDR3 is TGTGCCAGCAGCCGGGTCCCCAGGGATACCAACAATGAGCAGTTCTTC.

This clone appeared a single time. The chain carries TRBV9 and TRBJ2-2, with TRBD2 identical over 13 bases. Germline assignment: CDR1 SGDLS and CDR2 YYNGEE. This CDR3 is 17 amino acids long. V dropped 8 bases and J dropped 1; count of bases not matched to a gene: 8. The CDR3 DNA reads as TGTGCCAGTCGGACTAGCGGGGGCGCGGGGAACACCGGGGAGCTGTTTTTT. This translates into CASRTSGGAGNTGELFF.

CDR3 sequence: CASSEAGGNYEQYF. The CDR3 nucleotides are TGTGCCAGCAGTGAAGCGGGGGGTAACTACGAGCAGTACTTC. The chain is built from TRBV6-1 and TRBJ2-7; TRBD2 is a possible D gene (6 bases). Trimming pared 0 bases from V and 3 bases from J, leaving 9 bases between. In germline, CDR1 is MNHNS, CDR2 SASEGT. The CDR3 contains 14 residues.